These 31 T cell receptor beta chains share one sample of origin, sequenced in a study of Ad26.COV2.S vaccination and SARS-CoV-2 variants. Sequenced by immunoSEQ multiplex PCR; TCRdb stores in-frame clones only, minus some. In the table there are about 87,000 clones, under 90% of which are singletons. The sequencing here drew on peripheral blood, taken after recovery from COVID-19. These receptors came from a human donor who had recovered from COVID-19.

J is TRBJ2-7 and V is TRBV7-9; D possibly corresponds to TRBD2 (6 bases). V was pared by 3 bases and J by 3 bases, with 12 bases between. The CDR3 runs to 14 residues. From germline, CDR1 is SEHNR and CDR2 FQNEAQ (reference sequence). The CDR3 nucleotides read TGTGCCAGCAGCTTCGAACAGGACTACTACGAGCAGTACTTC. Amino acid sequence: CASSFEQDYYEQYF.

This chain joins TRBV6-5 and TRBJ2-3, with D possibly TRBD1 on 6 matching bases. The V end lost 6 bases, the J end lost 2 bases, and 15 bases lay between the germline ends. The germline gives CDR1 MNHEY, CDR2 SVGAGI. The CDR3 extends over 15 amino acids. The CDR3 DNA follows: TGTGCCAGCAGCTTAACAGGGAGCACCACAGATACGCAGTATTTT. It yields the protein CASSLTGSTTDTQYF.

The V call is TRBV7-9, the J call TRBJ2-3; D ambiguous. V lost 3 bases and J 2 bases, leaving 6 bases between the germline ends. This CDR3 contains 13 residues. Looked up from germline, CDR1 is SEHNR and CDR2 is FQNEAQ (reference sequence). The CDR3 is CASSFQVTDTQYF. CDR3 coding DNA: TGTGCCAGCAGCTTCCAGGTCACAGATACGCAGTATTTT.

CDR3 sequence: CASSLEIRDQPQHF. CDR3 nucleotide sequence: TGTGCCAGCAGTTTAGAAATCAGGGACCAGCCCCAGCATTTT. The chain carries TRBV28 and TRBJ1-5; the D gene is possibly TRBD1 (5 bases). The V and J ends lost 2 bases and 7 bases respectively, with 12 bases between them. CDR3 size: 14 residues. CDR1 MDHEN and CDR2 SYDVKM come from the germline V gene.

DNA of the CDR3: TGTGCCAGCTCACCACGGGGTGGGGCGGGTGAGCAGTTCTTC. Translating it yields CASSPRGGAGEQFF. This rearrangement joins TRBV18 to TRBJ2-1; D assignment may be TRBD1 or TRBD2 (5 bases each). V gave up 1 base and J gave up 9 bases, with 13 bases separating them. The germline V gene encodes CDR1 KGHSH and CDR2 LQKENI. The CDR3 covers 14 residues.

V gene TRBV4-2 combines with J gene TRBJ2-5; TRBD2 aligns across 9 bases. V shed 4 bases and J 4 bases; nucleotides not matched to a gene: 10. There are 16 residues in the CDR3. Germline-derived CDR1 and CDR2 are LGHNA and YNFKEQ. This CDR3 reads CASSPRVAGEGETQYF. DNA for the CDR3: TGTGCCAGCAGCCCCAGGGTAGCGGGGGAGGGAGAGACCCAGTACTTC.

The chain couples TRBV5-4 to TRBJ2-7, with TRBD2 matching 8 bases. With V trimmed by 1 base and J by 5 bases, 8 bases remained unmatched. The CDR3 totals 15 residues. Germline CDR1 is SGHNT and CDR2 is YYREEE (reference sequence). CDR3 nucleotides: TGTGCCAGCAGCTTGTACATCGGGAGGGTCGACGAGCAGTACTTC. Translating it yields CASSLYIGRVDEQYF. Together with reference TRBV5-4 and TRBJ2-7, the CDR3 gives the full variable domain: ETGVTQSPTHLIKTRGQQVTLRCSSQSGHNTVSWYQQALGQGPQFIFQYYREEENGRGNFPPRFSGLQFPNYSSELNVNALELDDSALYLCASSLYIGRVDEQYFGPGTRLTVT.

V and J are TRBV12-3 or TRBV12-4 and TRBJ2-2; TRBD2 matches at 9 bases. The CDR3 length is 13 residues. Trimming took 10 bases from V and 5 from J; bases not matched to a gene: 5. This CDR3 reads CAIGTSYTGELFF. The CDR3 nucleotides read TGTGCCATCGGGACTAGCTATACCGGGGAGCTGTTTTTT.

This chain joins TRBV7-9 and TRBJ2-1, with unresolved D. V was trimmed by 4 bases and J by 6 bases, leaving 16 bases between them. Germline loops: CDR1 SEHNR, CDR2 FQNEAQ (reference sequence). This CDR3 spans 15 amino acids. In nucleotides, the CDR3 is TGTGCCAGCAGCTATGGACCCTCTTGGGGCAATGAGCAGTTCTTC. Amino acid sequence: CASSYGPSWGNEQFF. Using reference TRBV7-9 and TRBJ2-1 for the parts outside the CDR3, the full variable domain is DTGVSQNPRHKITKRGQNVTFRCDPISEHNRLYWYRQTLGQGPEFLTYFQNEAQLEKSRLLSDRFSAERPKGSFSTLEIQRTEQGDSAMYLCASSYGPSWGNEQFFGPGTRLTVL.

This clone appeared a single time. The chain uses TRBV14 and TRBJ1-4, with TRBD1 identical over 8 bases. Per germline, CDR1 SGHDN and CDR2 FVKESK. This CDR3 region has 13 residues. V was pared by 4 bases and J by 11 bases, with 6 bases of the junction left unmatched. CDR3 residues: CASSRTGGEKLFF. The CDR3 coding sequence is TGTGCCAGCAGCCGTACAGGGGGGGAGAAACTGTTTTTT. Based on the CDR3 plus reference TRBV14 and TRBJ1-4, the full variable domain is EAGVTQFPSHSVIEKGQTVTLRCDPISGHDNLYWYRRVMGKEIKFLLHFVKESKQDESGMPNNRFLAERTGGTYSTLKVQPAELEDSGVYFCASSRTGGEKLFFGSGTQLSVL.

J is TRBJ1-6 and V is TRBV4-3; a possible D gene is TRBD1 (5 bases). CDR1 is LGHNA, CDR2 YSLEER, per germline. CDR3 length: 14 amino acids. The V end lost 2 bases, the J end lost 9 bases, and 11 bases lay between the germline ends. This CDR3 reads CASSQLGGGSPLHF. CDR3 DNA: TGCGCCAGCAGCCAACTGGGGGGTGGTTCACCCCTCCACTTT.

This clone has only one observation. V and J are TRBV4-3 and TRBJ1-2, with D maybe TRBD1 (6 bases). The V gene lost 1 base and the J gene lost 4 bases, with 22 bases spanning the gap. The CDR3 has 18 residues. Germline CDR1 LGHNA, CDR2 YSLEER. CDR3 amino acids: CASSQVLQGGASGYGYTF. The CDR3 DNA is TGCGCCAGCAGCCAAGTCCTACAGGGAGGGGCCTCCGGCTATGGCTACACCTTC.

The chain recombines TRBV28 with TRBJ2-3; 10 bases are a match to TRBD1. Germline trimming cut 2 bases from V and 5 bases from J; bases unmatched to any gene: 7. The CDR3 is 16 residues long. CDR1 is MDHEN and CDR2 is SYDVKM in the germline V gene. Written as DNA, the CDR3 is TGTGCCAGCAGTTTACGGAGGACAGGGGGGGTAGATACGCAGTATTTT. Translation gives CASSLRRTGGVDTQYF.

J is TRBJ1-6 and V is TRBV11-3, with no clear D. V was pared by 1 base and J by 10 bases, with 5 bases between. Germline lookup yields CDR1 SGHNT and CDR2 YENEEA. The CDR3 totals 12 residues. The CDR3: CASSLGWSPLHF. In nucleotides, the CDR3 is TGTGCCAGCAGCTTAGGATGGTCACCCCTCCACTTT.

The rearrangement joins TRBV7-6 to TRBJ2-7, with D possibly matching TRBD1 (6 bases). V lost 6 bases, J lost 0 bases, and 21 bases lay in between. CDR3 length: 17 amino acids. Per the germline V gene, CDR1 is SGHVS and CDR2 is FNYEAQ. The CDR3 nucleotides are TGTGCCAGCAGTCGATTAAAGGGGCAGGGGTACTCCTACGAGCAGTACTTC. It encodes CASSRLKGQGYSYEQYF.

In this sample, this clone turned up a few times. The chain links TRBV25-1 to TRBJ2-7, with a tentative D call TRBD1 (6 bases). CDR3 length: 14 residues. Trimming took 7 bases from V and 2 from J, leaving 15 bases between them. CDR1 and CDR2 from the germline V gene are MGHDK and SYGVNS. CDR3 amino acids: CASNMGRGTYEQYF. The CDR3 coding sequence is TGTGCCAGCAATATGGGCAGGGGTACCTACGAGCAGTACTTC.

This chain links TRBV12-5 with TRBJ2-2, with D maybe TRBD1 (6 bases). Germline lookup yields CDR1 LGHNT and CDR2 FRNRAP. The V and J ends lost 6 bases and 0 bases respectively, with 8 bases between them. The CDR3 sequence is 14 residues long. In DNA, the CDR3 is TGTGCTAGTGGGACAGGAGCGAACACCGGGGAGCTGTTTTTT. Amino acids: CASGTGANTGELFF.

The genes are TRBV3-1 (or the pseudogene TRBV3-2) and TRBJ2-5; 9 bases align to TRBD2. The CDR3 spans 17 residues. Germline V gives CDR1 LGHDT, CDR2 YNNKEL (reference sequence). Trimming at V came to 0 bases and at J to 3 bases, leaving 8 bases not matched to a gene. CDR3 nucleotides: TGTGCCAGCAGCCAAGATCACCAGCGGGAGGTCAAAGAGACCCAGTACTTC. It codes for CASSQDHQREVKETQYF.

This clone was seen once. This rearrangement joins TRBV14 to TRBJ2-3; D is ambiguous. Germline CDR1 is SGHDN and CDR2 is FVKESK. Trimming removed 1 base at V and 0 bases at J, with 11 bases between. The CDR3 extends over 16 amino acids. The CDR3, as DNA: TGTGCCAGCAGCCAAGGAGACGCTTACAGCACAGATACGCAGTATTTT. Its translation: CASSQGDAYSTDTQYF.

The chain carries TRBV6-5 and TRBJ1-1, with a tentative D call TRBD1 (5 bases). Germline V gives CDR1 MNHEY, CDR2 SVGAGI. The CDR3 has 14 amino acids. V was trimmed by 5 bases and J by 4 bases, leaving 14 bases between them. The chain's CDR3 is CASSRRVLGTEAFF. In DNA form, the CDR3 reads TGTGCCAGCAGTCGCAGGGTTTTAGGCACTGAAGCTTTCTTT.

V and J are TRBV7-9 and TRBJ1-1; D is possibly TRBD1 (6 bases). Trimming left V 3 bases short and J 6 bases short, with 11 bases between. CDR1 SEHNR and CDR2 FQNEAQ come from the germline V gene (reference sequence). The CDR3 has 13 residues. CDR3: CASSFQQGAEAFF. CDR3 bases: TGTGCCAGCAGCTTTCAACAGGGCGCTGAAGCTTTCTTT. Full variable domain (rest looked up from reference TRBV7-9 and TRBJ1-1): DTGVSQNPRHKITKRGQNVTFRCDPISEHNRLYWYRQTLGQGPEFLTYFQNEAQLEKSRLLSDRFSAERPKGSFSTLEIQRTEQGDSAMYLCASSFQQGAEAFFGQGTRLTVV.

This sequence joins TRBV6-1 and TRBJ1-5; D gene ambiguous. Germline CDR1 and CDR2: MNHNS and SASEGT. V was cut by 1 base and J by 4 bases, with 14 bases left in between. The CDR3 spans 16 residues. Here the CDR3 reads CASSEVAVRWNQPQHF. The CDR3 DNA follows: TGTGCCAGCAGTGAAGTGGCAGTTCGGTGGAATCAGCCCCAGCATTTT.

V is TRBV4-1 and J is TRBJ2-5; 11 bases agree with TRBD2. After removal of 4 bases from V and 7 bases from J, the junction contained 8 bases not matched to a gene. The CDR3 is 15 amino acids. Germline CDR1 reads MGHRA; CDR2 reads YSYEKL. CDR3: CASSPRTSGLVTQYF. CDR3 in DNA: TGCGCCAGCAGCCCTAGGACTAGCGGGCTGGTGACCCAGTACTTC.

The rearrangement joins TRBV11-1 to TRBJ2-7; D gene unclear. From germline, CDR1 is SGHAT and CDR2 FQDESV (reference sequence). Trimming stripped 3 bases from V and 0 bases from J, with 9 bases between. The length of the CDR3 is 14 residues. DNA of the CDR3: TGTGCCAGCAGCTTGGGCGGATCCTCCTACGAGCAGTACTTC. It yields the protein CASSLGGSSYEQYF.

The chain combines TRBV2 with TRBJ1-2, with 7 bases that match TRBD1. The junction had 12 bases not matched to a gene; V was cut back by 6 bases and J by 2 bases. CDR1 and CDR2 (germline): SNHLY, FYNNEI. CDR3 length: 16 amino acids. DNA of the CDR3: TGTGCCAGCAGCCTAGAAACGGGACAGAAGAACTATGGCTACACCTTC. This translates into CASSLETGQKNYGYTF.

This chain connects TRBV5-1 to TRBJ2-5; 7 bases match TRBD1. The length of the CDR3 is 16 residues. The trim removed 4 bases at V and 4 bases at J, leaving 13 bases unmatched. Germline CDR1 and CDR2: SGHRS and YFSETQ. The CDR3 coding sequence is TGCGCCAGCAGCCAAATGGACAGGCCCTTGGGAGAGACCCAGTACTTC. Encoded protein: CASSQMDRPLGETQYF. The whole variable domain, remainder taken from reference TRBV5-1 and TRBJ2-5, is KAGVTQTPRYLIKTRGQQVTLSCSPISGHRSVSWYQQTPGQGLQFLFEYFSETQRNKGNFPGRFSGRQFSNSRSEMNVSTLELGDSALYLCASSQMDRPLGETQYFGPGTRLLVL.

The chain employs TRBV5-8 and TRBJ2-1; TRBD2 aligns across 12 bases. Germline V gene lookup returns CDR1 SGHTS and CDR2 YDEGEE. V lost 1 base, J lost 9 bases, and 5 bases stayed unmatched. The CDR3 is 15 residues long. The CDR3 nucleotides are TGTGCCAGCAGCTTGTCCCCTAGCGGGAGGGGTGAGCAGTTCTTC. Translating gives CASSLSPSGRGEQFF.

V gene TRBV9 combines with J gene TRBJ2-7; no reliable D call. The CDR3 consists of 15 residues. V was trimmed by 2 bases and J by 2 bases, leaving 14 bases between them. CDR1 and CDR2 (germline): SGDLS, YYNGEE. The DNA of the CDR3 is TGTGCCAGCAGCGTCGAGCCCGGGCGCGCCTACGAGCAGTACTTC. It yields the protein CASSVEPGRAYEQYF. The complete variable domain, with remaining parts taken from reference TRBV9 and TRBJ2-7, reads DSGVTQTPKHLITATGQRVTLRCSPRSGDLSVYWYQQSLDQGLQFLIQYYNGEERAKGNILERFSAQQFPDLHSELNLSSLELGDSALYFCASSVEPGRAYEQYFGPGTRLTVT.

The V and J genes are TRBV27 and TRBJ1-2; D uncertain. The CDR3 is 14 amino acids. The germline gives CDR1 MNHEY, CDR2 SMNVEV (reference sequence). Trimming stripped 2 bases from V and 2 bases from J, with 9 bases between. The CDR3 DNA sequence: TGTGCCAGCAGTTTAATAGGACGCAACTATGGCTACACCTTC. Translated: CASSLIGRNYGYTF.

The J gene is TRBJ2-7, the V gene TRBV9; no firm D call. Germline V gives CDR1 SGDLS, CDR2 YYNGEE. CDR3 size: 14 residues. With 4 bases removed from V and 3 bases from J, the gap between germline ends came to 14 bases. In nucleotides, the CDR3 is TGTGCCAGCAGCCCCCCGGGCGCTTACTACGAGCAGTACTTC. This sequence encodes CASSPPGAYYEQYF.

The J gene is TRBJ2-3, the V gene TRBV4-3, with TRBD2 matching 11 bases. This CDR3 has 17 residues. The V gene end was trimmed by 0 bases and the J gene end by 1 base; junction bases not matched to a gene: 3. CDR1 and CDR2 (germline): LGHNA, YSLEER. This chain's CDR3 is CASSQELLAGGTDTQYF. Written as DNA, the CDR3 is TGCGCCAGCAGCCAAGAATTACTAGCGGGAGGCACAGATACGCAGTATTTT.